This T cell receptor (beta chain) was recovered during a study of cytomegalovirus exposure and HLA in healthy donors. General study findings and limits: The authors confirmed in vitro that a few CMV-associated chains were specific for CMV antigens. An apparent linkage of common viral pathogens to several of the most significant clusters emerged in a later analysis. It was in a later analysis that TCR association rates were seen to vary by HLA locus, highest for DRB1 and lowest for HLA-C. CMV serostatus was the only immune exposure information that was available.

Germline CDR1 is SEHNR and CDR2 is FQNEAQ (reference sequence). Trimming removed 4 bases from V and 4 bases from J, with 4 bases in between. The CDR3 sequence is 11 residues long. The sample holds one count of this clone. Its antigen remains unidentified. The PCR contained 60 Vbeta and 13 Jbeta primers. Sequenced by immunoSEQ multiplex PCR; TCRdb stores in-frame clones only, minus some. In the table there are 100,000 to 150,000 clones, 83% of which are singletons. This TCR came from a girl aged 2 to 10 in good health and CMV-seronegative. The chain uses TRBV7-9 and TRBJ1-1; D remains unclear. The sample taken for sequencing was PBMCs. The CDR3 sequence: CASSSLTEAFF. CDR3 nucleotides: TGTGCCAGCAGCTCACTCACTGAAGCTTTCTTT.